The entry below gives a single T cell receptor beta chain sequence along with its context. These data belong to a study of blood T cell repertoires in COVID-19. As for the study in general: Sites in the United States, Italy and Spain provided acute and convalescent COVID-19 samples. T cells, B-cell-depleted T cells, or PBMCs supplied cDNA or gDNA.

Original methodology: Using reference gene primer amplification, nucleated cell counts were estimated. The protocol was immunoSEQ multiplex PCR, while the TCRdb copy is restricted to in-frame clones and leaves out a portion. Clone size and the V and J calls come from that table; the DNA yielded D and trimming. The repertoire holds 150,000 to 200,000 clones, with around four fifths as singletons. The CDR3 sequence is 12 residues long. Germline CDR1 reads GTSNPN; CDR2 reads SVGIG (reference sequence). Trimming stripped 3 bases from V and 2 bases from J, with 8 bases between. The sequence was obtained from a woman aged 80 or over with active or convalescent COVID-19. This chain connects TRBV30 to TRBJ2-7, with D tentatively TRBD1 (6 bases). The sequenced sample was peripheral blood. CDR3 sequence: CAWSQGTYEQYF. The CDR3 DNA follows: TGTGCCTGGAGCCAGGGGACCTACGAGCAGTACTTC.